Listed below are T cell receptor beta chains from one sample, sequenced in a study of blood T cell repertoires in COVID-19. Clones were read by immunoSEQ multiplex PCR, and TCRdb kept only the in-frame ones, dropping some. The data hold approximately 280,000 clones, with around nine tenths observed a single time. The source material was peripheral blood. Receptors were obtained from an older woman with acute or convalescent COVID-19. The CDR3 runs from the conserved cysteine through the conserved F or W. Expanded clones are given a class, and other clones once, few, many or no size at all.

cdr3_aa clone_size v_call
CASSIHGRGIYEAFF - TRBV19
CASSEQGVYQPQHF - TRBV2
CASDRDRVINEQFF - TRBV3-1/TRBV3-2
CASSPTGGTKNIQYF - TRBV7-3
CASSVGQGENQPQHF - TRBV9
CASSQATLRLGRSTGELFF once TRBV3-1/TRBV3-2
CAISPSGRRTDTQYF - TRBV10-3
CASSEGGLGWADTQYF - TRBV2
CASSPESSSSEQFF - TRBV18
CASSVLAGGPGGELFF once TRBV7-6
CASSQGAGWAPYEQYF - TRBV14
CASSAGTDYNSPLHF - TRBV5-4
CASSQDNQTPETQYF - TRBV4-2
CASSPEGQGNRYTF once TRBV5-1
CASSVGQVNSPLHF - TRBV9
CASSPDRAGNTIYF - TRBV27
CASSIDRGDYGYTF - TRBV18
CASSFPGASPLHF - TRBV12-3/TRBV12-4
CASIPGTGLQAFF - TRBV19
CASSGGPRAYNEQFF - TRBV2
CASKPGTRKDNEQFF - TRBV6-5
CASSEGLAGGTNEQFF - TRBV2
CASSHAGQGETEAFF few TRBV3-1/TRBV3-2
CASSSTGVIVAFF - TRBV12-3/TRBV12-4
CASSFGTDHNSPLHF - TRBV5-4
CATSRERGSLHF - TRBV15
CASSVVGDRGEAFF - TRBV9
CASSQMRESPLHF once TRBV3-1/TRBV3-2
CAITGGGEQYF - TRBV10-3
CASSLGDRVYYGYTF - TRBV5-6
CASRFYRSDTEAFF - TRBV27
CASSIQTDTQYF - TRBV7-2
CASSRLGRVNTEAFF - TRBV18
CASRGTGPYNEQFF - TRBV28
CASTTTGTGAYEQYF - TRBV28
CASSILGQGGTGELFF - TRBV28
CASSPSGTGGFEFSNQPQHF - TRBV3-1/TRBV3-2
CASSLDTSSYNEQFF - TRBV28
CASSVANSGGAFTDTQYF - TRBV9
CASSYGQVLLDTQYF - TRBV6-2/TRBV6-3
CASNPAGGPRNSYNEQFF - TRBV13
CASSRDRTEAFF once TRBV4-3
CASSTRDRGYYGYTF - TRBV7-8
CAISRTSGSSDTQYF - TRBV10-3
CAWTADRGYGYTF - TRBV30
CASSRQANEKLFF few TRBV19
CASSQGASTGELFF - TRBV3-1/TRBV3-2
CASSRGGTGDPSGNQPQHF - TRBV19
CASSLSSGGGHSEKLFF - TRBV28
CASSRPGLAGESTDTQYF - TRBV5-1
CASSLSGRRDEQFF - TRBV6-2/TRBV6-3
CASSLLTSGKANEQFF - TRBV27
CASSLLNEQFF - TRBV28
CASSLAGLAAHQETQYF - TRBV5-6
CASSLVPAGHQETQYF - TRBV5-1
CASSPLDEQFF - TRBV6-2/TRBV6-3
CASSFYPGDTEAFF few TRBV5-1
CASSQKSTSGGYNEQFF - TRBV4-3
CASSQANTGELFF - TRBV5-4
CASRGTPTYEQYF - TRBV9